Sequencing of this T cell receptor beta chain was carried out in a study of T-cell reconstitution after alpha-beta-depleted transplantation in children. V shed 0 bases and J 7 bases; nucleotides not matched to a gene: 20. CDR1 is MNHEY and CDR2 is SVGEGT in the germline V gene. The CDR3 runs to 20 residues. TCRbeta library construction was performed incorporating unique molecular identifiers. TCRdb recomputed calls from the PCR reads with MiXCR, one row per CDR3 protein. The table records about 500,000 distinct CDR3 sequences, about 33% of them present only once. This receptor was obtained from a human donor who donated a stem cell graft to a child with aplastic anemia. The starting material was PBMCs from the stem cell graft donor, obtained from the stem cell graft. The chain links TRBV6-2 or TRBV6-3 to TRBJ2-5; 10 bases are shared with TRBD2. CDR3: CASSYSISPLASGRVGTQYF. The CDR3 DNA is TGTGCCAGCAGTTACTCGATATCTCCCCTCGCTAGCGGGAGAGTGGGGACCCAGTACTTC.